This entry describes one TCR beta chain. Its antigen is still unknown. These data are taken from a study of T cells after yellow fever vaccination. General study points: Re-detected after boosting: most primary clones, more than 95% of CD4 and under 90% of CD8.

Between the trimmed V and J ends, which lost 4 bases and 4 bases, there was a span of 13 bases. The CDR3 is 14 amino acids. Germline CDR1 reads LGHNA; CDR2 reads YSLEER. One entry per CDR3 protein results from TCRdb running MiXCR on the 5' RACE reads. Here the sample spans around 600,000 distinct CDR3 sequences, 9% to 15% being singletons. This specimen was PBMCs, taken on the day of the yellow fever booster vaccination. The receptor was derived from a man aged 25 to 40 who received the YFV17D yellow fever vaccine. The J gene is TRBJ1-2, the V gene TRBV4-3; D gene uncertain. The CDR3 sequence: CASSRARGGYGYTF. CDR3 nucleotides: TGCGCCAGCAGCCGGGCACGGGGAGGCTATGGCTACACCTTC.